This T cell receptor beta chain is drawn from a study of cytomegalovirus exposure and HLA in healthy donors. Regarding the study as a whole: Cytomegalovirus association was listed for approximately 150 TCR beta chains.

Remarks on this clone: The antigen is unknown.

Trimming stripped 0 bases from V and 7 bases from J, with 15 bases between. CDR1 LGHNT and CDR2 FRNRAP come from the germline V gene. CDR3 length: 15 residues. The study ran its PCR with 60 Vbeta and 13 Jbeta primers. The table came from immunoSEQ multiplex PCR; TCRdb's copy has only in-frame clones and leaves some out. The sample consists of some 54,000 clones, 80% of them appearing once. The receptor was derived from a male donor in good health and CMV-seronegative. The V gene is TRBV12-5, the J gene TRBJ1-2, with a tentative D call TRBD1 (5 bases). Material: PBMCs. The DNA for the CDR3 is TGTGCTAGTGGTTTGGTACGAGGGGAGGTCCGTGGCTACACCTTC. This codes for CASGLVRGEVRGYTF.